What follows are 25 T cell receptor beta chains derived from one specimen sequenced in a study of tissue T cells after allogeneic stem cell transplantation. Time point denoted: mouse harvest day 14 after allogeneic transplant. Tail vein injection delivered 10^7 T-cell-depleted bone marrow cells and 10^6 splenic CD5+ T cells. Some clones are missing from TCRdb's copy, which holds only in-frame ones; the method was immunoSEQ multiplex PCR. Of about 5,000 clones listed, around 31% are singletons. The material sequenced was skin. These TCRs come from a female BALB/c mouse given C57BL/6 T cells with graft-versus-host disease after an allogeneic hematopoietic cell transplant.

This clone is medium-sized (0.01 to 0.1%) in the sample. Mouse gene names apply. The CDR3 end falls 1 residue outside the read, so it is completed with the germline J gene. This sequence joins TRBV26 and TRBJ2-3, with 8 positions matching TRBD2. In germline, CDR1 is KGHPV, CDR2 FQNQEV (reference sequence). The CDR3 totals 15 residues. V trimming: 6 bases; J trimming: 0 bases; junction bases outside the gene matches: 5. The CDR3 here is CASSRDWSSAETLYF. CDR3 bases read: TGTGCCAGCAGCCGGGACTGGTCTAGTGCAGAAACGCTGTAT.

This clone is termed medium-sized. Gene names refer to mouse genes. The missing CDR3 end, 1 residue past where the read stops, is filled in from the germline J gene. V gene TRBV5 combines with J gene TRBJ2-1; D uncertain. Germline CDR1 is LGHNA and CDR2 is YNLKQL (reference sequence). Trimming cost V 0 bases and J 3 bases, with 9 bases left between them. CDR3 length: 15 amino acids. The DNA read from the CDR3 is TGTGCCAGCAGCCAAGAAAGGGCCGTCTATGCTGAGCAGTTC. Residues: CASSQERAVYAEQF. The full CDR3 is CASSQERAVYAEQFF.

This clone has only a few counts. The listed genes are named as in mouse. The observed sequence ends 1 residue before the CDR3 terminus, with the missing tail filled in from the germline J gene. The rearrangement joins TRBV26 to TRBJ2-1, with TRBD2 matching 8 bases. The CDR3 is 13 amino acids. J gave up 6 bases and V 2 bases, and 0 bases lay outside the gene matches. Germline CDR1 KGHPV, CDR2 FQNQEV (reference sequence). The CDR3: CASSLGLGAEQFF. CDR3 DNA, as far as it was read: TGTGCCAGCAGTCTGGGACTGGGTGCTGAGCAGTTC.

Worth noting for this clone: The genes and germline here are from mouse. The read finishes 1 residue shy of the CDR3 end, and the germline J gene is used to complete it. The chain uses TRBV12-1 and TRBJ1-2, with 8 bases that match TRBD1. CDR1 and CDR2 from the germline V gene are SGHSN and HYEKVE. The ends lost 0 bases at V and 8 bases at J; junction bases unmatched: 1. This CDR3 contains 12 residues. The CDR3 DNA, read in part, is TGTGCCAGCTCTCTCCGGGACAGGGACTACACC. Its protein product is CASSLRDRDYT. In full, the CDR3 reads CASSLRDRDYTF.

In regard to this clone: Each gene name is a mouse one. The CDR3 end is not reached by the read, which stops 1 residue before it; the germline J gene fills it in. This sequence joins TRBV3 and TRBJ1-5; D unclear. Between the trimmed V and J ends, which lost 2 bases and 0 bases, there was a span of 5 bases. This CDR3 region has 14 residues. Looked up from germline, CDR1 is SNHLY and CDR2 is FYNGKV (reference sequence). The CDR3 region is CASSLRNNNQAPLF. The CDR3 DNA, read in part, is TGTGCCAGCAGCTTACGCAATAACAACCAGGCTCCGCTT.

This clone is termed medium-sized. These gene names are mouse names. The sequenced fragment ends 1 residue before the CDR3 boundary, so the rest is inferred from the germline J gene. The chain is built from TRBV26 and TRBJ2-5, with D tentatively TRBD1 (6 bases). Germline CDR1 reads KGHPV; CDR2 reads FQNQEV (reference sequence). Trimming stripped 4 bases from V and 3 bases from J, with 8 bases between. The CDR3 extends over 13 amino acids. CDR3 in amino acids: CASSRGQQDTQYF. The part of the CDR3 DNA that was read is TGTGCCAGCAGTCGGGGACAACAAGACACCCAGTAC.

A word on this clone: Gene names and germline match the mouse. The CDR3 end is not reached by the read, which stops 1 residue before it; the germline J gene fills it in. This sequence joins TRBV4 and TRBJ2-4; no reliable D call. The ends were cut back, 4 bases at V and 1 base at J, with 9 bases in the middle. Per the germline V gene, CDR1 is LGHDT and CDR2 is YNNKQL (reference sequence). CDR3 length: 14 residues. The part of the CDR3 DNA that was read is TGTGCCAGCAGCTGGAGAGATGGTCAAAACACCTTGTAC. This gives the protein CASSWRDGQNTLY. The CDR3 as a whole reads CASSWRDGQNTLYF.

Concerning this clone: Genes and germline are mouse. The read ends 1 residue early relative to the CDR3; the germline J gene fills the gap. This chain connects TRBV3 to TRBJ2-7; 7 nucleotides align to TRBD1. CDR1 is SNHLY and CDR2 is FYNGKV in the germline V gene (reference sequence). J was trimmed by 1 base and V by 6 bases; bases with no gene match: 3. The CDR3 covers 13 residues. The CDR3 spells CASSRQGSYEQYF. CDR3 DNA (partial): TGTGCCAGCAGTAGACAGGGATCCTATGAACAGTAC.

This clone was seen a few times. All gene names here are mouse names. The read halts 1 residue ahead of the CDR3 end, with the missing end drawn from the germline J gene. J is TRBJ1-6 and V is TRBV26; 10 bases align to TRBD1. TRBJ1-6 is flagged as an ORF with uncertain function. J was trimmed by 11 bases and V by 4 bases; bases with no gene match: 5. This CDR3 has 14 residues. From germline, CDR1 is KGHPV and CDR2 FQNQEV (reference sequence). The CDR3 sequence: CASSPGQGKAPLYF. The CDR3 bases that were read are TGTGCCAGCAGTCCGGGACAGGGGAAGGCGCCCCTCTAC.

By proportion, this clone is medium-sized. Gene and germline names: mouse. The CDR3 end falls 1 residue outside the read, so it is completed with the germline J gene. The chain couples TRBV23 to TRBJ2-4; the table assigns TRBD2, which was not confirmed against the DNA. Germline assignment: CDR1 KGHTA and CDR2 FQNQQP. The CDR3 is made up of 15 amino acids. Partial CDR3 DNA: TGCTCCAGCAGCCCCGGGGCTGGGGGTCAAAACACCTTGTAC. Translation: CSSSPGAGGQNTLY. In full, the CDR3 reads CSSSPGAGGQNTLYF.

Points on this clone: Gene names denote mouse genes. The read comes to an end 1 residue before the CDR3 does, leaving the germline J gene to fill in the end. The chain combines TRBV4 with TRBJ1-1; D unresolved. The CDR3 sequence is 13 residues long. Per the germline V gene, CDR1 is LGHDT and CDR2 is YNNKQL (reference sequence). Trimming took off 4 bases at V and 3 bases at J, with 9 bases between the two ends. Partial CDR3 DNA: TGTGCCAGCAGCTTCCTCGGACACACAGAAGTCTTC. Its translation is CASSFLGHTEVF. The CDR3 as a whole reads CASSFLGHTEVFF. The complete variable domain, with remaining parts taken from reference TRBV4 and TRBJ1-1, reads ETAVFQTPNYHVTQVGNEVSFNCKQTLGHDTMYWYKQDSKKLLKIMFSYNNKQLIVNETVPRRFSPQSSDKAHLNLRIKSVEPEDSAVYLCASSFLGHTEVFFGKGTRLTVV.

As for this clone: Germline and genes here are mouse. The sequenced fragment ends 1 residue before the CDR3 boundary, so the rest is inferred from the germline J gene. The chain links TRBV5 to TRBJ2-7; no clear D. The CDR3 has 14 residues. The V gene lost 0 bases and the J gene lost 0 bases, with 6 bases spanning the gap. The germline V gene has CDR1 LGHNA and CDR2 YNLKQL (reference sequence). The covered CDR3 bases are TGTGCCAGCAGCCAAGACTGGAGCTCCTATGAACAGTAC. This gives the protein CASSQDWSSYEQY. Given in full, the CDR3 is CASSQDWSSYEQYF.

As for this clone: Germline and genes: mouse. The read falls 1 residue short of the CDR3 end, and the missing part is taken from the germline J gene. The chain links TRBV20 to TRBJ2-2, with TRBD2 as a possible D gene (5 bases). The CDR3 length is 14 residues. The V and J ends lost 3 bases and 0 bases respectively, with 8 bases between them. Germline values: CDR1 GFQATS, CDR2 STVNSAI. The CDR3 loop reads CGARRLTNTGQLYF. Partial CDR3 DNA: TGTGGTGCTAGAAGACTGACAAACACCGGGCAGCTCTAC.

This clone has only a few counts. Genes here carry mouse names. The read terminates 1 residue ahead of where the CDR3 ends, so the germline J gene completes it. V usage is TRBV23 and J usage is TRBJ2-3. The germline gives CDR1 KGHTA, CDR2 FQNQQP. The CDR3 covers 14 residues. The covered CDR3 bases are TGCTCCAGCAGTCAAGTTGGGACTGCAGAAACGCTGTAT. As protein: CSSSQVGTAETLY. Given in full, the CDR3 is CSSSQVGTAETLYF.

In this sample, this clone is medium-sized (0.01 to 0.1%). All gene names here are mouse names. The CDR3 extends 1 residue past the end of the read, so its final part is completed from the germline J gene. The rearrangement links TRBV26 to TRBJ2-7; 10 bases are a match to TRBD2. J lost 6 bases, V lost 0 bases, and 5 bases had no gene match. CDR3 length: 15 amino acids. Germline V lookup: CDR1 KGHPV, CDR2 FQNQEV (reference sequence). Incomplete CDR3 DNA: TGTGCCAGCAGTCTGTCTGCTGGGGGGGCGCTTGAACAGTAC. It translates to CASSLSAGGALEQY. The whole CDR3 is CASSLSAGGALEQYF.

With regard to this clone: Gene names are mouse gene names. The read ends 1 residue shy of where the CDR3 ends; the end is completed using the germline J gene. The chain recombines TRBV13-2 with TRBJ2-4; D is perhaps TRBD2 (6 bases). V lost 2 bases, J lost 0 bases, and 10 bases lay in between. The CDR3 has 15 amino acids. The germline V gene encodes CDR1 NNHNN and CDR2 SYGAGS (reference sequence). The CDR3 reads CASGEGLGSQNTLYF. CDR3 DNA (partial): TGTGCCAGCGGTGAGGGGCTGGGGAGTCAAAACACCTTGTAC.

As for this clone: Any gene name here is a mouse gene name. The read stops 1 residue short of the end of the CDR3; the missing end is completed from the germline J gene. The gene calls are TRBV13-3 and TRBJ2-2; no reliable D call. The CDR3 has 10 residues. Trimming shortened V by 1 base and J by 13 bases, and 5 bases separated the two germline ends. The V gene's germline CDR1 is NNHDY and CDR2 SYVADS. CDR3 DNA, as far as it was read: TGTGCCAGCAGTGATACGATGCTCTAC. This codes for CASSDTMLY. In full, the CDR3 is CASSDTMLYF.

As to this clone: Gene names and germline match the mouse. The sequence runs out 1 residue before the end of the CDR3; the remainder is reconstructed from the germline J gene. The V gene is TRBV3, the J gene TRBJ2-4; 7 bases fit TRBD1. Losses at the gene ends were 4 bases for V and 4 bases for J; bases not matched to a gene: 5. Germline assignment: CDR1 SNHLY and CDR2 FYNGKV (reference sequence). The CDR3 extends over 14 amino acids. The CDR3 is CASSSRTGKNTLYF. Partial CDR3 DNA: TGTGCCAGCAGCTCCCGGACAGGAAAAAACACCTTGTAC.

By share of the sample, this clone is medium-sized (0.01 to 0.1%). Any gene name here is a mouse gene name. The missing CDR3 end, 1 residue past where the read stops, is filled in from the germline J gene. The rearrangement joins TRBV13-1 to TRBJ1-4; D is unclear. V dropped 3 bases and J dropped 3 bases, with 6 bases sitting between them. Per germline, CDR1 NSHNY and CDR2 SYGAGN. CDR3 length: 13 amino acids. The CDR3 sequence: CASSGVANERLFF. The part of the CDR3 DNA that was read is TGTGCCAGCAGTGGGGTGGCCAACGAAAGATTATTT.

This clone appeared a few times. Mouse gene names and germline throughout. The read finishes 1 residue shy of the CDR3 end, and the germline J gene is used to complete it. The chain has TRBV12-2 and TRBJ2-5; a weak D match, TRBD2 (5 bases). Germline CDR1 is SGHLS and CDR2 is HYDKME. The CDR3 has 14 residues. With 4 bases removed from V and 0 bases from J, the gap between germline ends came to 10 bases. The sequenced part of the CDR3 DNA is TGTGCCAGCTCCCGGACTCTTAACCAAGACACCCAGTAC. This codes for CASSRTLNQDTQY. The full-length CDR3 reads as CASSRTLNQDTQYF.

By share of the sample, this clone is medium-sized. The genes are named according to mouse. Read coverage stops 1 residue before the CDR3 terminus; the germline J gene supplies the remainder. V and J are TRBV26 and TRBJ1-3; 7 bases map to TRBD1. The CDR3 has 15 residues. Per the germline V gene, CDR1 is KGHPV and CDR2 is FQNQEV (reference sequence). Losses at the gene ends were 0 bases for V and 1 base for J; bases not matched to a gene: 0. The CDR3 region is CASSLSGGSGNTLYF. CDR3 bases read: TGTGCCAGCAGTCTGTCAGGGGGCTCTGGAAATACGCTCTAT.

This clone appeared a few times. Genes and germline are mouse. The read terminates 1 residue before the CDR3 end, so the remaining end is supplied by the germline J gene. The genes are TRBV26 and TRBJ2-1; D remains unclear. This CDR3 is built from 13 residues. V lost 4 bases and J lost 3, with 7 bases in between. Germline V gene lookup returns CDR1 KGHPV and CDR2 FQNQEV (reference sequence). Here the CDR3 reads CASSPHLYAEQFF. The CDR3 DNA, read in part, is TGTGCCAGCAGTCCCCATCTCTATGCTGAGCAGTTC.

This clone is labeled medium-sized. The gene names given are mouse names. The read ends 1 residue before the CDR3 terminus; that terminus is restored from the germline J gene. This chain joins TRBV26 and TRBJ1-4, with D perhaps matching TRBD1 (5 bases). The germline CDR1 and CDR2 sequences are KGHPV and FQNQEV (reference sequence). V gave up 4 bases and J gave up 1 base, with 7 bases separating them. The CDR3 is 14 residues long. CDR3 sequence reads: CASSPGASNERLFF. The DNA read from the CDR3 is TGTGCCAGCAGTCCTGGGGCTTCCAACGAAAGATTATTT. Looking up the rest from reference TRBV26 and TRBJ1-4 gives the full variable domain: NSKVIQTPRYLVKGQGQKAKMRCIPEKGHPVVFWYQQNKNNEFKFLINFQNQEVLQQIDMTEKRFSAECPSNSPCSLEIQSSEAGDSALYLCASSPGASNERLFFGHGTKLSVL.

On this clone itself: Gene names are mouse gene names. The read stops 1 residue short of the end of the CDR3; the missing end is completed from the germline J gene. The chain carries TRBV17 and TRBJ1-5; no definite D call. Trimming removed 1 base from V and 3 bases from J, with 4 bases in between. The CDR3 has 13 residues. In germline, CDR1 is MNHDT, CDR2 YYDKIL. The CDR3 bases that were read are TGTGCTAGCAGTAGAGGGGGCAACCAGGCTCCGCTT. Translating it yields CASSRGGNQAPL. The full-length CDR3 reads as CASSRGGNQAPLF.

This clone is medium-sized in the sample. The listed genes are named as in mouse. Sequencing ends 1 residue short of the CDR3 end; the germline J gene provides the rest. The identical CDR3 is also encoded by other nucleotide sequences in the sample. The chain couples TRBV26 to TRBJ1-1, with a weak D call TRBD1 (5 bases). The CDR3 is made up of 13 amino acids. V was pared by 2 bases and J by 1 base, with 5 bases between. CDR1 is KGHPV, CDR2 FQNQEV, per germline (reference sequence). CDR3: CASSLQGNTEVFF. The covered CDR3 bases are TGTGCCAGCAGTCTGCAGGGAAACACAGAAGTCTTC.